The 7 T cell receptor beta chains below were found in one sample sequenced in a study of cytomegalovirus exposure and HLA in healthy donors. The PCR ran on 60 Vbeta and 13 Jbeta primers. Measured with immunoSEQ multiplex PCR; TCRdb has only the in-frame clones, and not every one. This repertoire includes approximately 110,000 clones. Sequenced input: PBMCs. These TCRs come from a man aged 40-50 years in good health and CMV-seropositive.

The chain links TRBV15 to TRBJ2-5, with TRBD1 matching 9 bases. Germline trimming cut 5 bases from V and 1 base from J; bases unmatched to any gene: 8. The CDR3 spans 16 residues. Per germline, CDR1 LNHNV and CDR2 YYDKDF (reference sequence). CDR3 region: CATSGRDRDPQETQYF. In DNA form, the CDR3 reads TGTGCCACCAGCGGCCGGGACAGGGATCCCCAAGAGACCCAGTACTTC.

The chain couples TRBV6-4 to TRBJ1-4, with 10 bases that match TRBD1. The germline V gene encodes CDR1 MRHNA and CDR2 SNTAGT. The CDR3 sequence is 17 residues long. V lost 0 bases, J lost 2 bases, and 3 bases stayed unmatched. The CDR3 protein is CASSDSTGGFTNEKLFF. In DNA form, the CDR3 reads TGTGCCAGCAGTGACTCGACAGGGGGCTTTACTAATGAAAAACTGTTTTTT.

This chain links TRBV28 with TRBJ1-3, with D possibly being TRBD1 (5 bases). Germline CDR1 is MDHEN and CDR2 is SYDVKM. The CDR3 runs 14 residues. Trimming shortened V by 7 bases and J by 0 bases, and 10 bases separated the two germline ends. The CDR3: CASTQGTSGNTIYF. The CDR3 bases are TGTGCCAGCACCCAGGGCACCTCTGGAAACACCATATATTTT.

This chain joins TRBV19 and TRBJ1-6; 7 positions agree with TRBD1. Germline V gene data show CDR1 as LNHDA and CDR2 as SQIVND (reference sequence). The CDR3 is 14 amino acids. The V and J ends lost 3 bases and 8 bases, in that order; junction bases with no gene match: 4. CDR3 bases: TGTGCCAGTAGTATTCGACAGGGCGATTCACCCCTCCACTTT. It specifies CASSIRQGDSPLHF.

The chain carries TRBV5-1 and TRBJ2-5; tentatively, D is TRBD2 (6 bases). Germline CDR1 is SGHRS and CDR2 is YFSETQ. The CDR3 runs to 15 residues. Trimming pared 6 bases from V and 0 bases from J, leaving 15 bases between. CDR3 amino acids: CASNLGRPNQETQYF. The CDR3 DNA follows: TGCGCCAGCAATTTGGGGAGGCCGAACCAAGAGACCCAGTACTTC.

The chain links TRBV28 to TRBJ2-7, with 7 bases that match TRBD2. J gave up 3 bases and V 6 bases, and 17 bases lay outside the gene matches. The CDR3 runs to 17 residues. CDR1 MDHEN and CDR2 SYDVKM come from the germline V gene. The CDR3 DNA is TGTGCCAGCAGACCCCCCGGCGGGAGCAAGGGGATCTACGAGCAGTACTTC. Amino acid sequence: CASRPPGGSKGIYEQYF. The full variable domain, rest sourced from reference TRBV28 and TRBJ2-7, is DVKVTQSSRYLVKRTGEKVFLECVQDMDHENMFWYRQDPGLGLRLIYFSYDVKMKEKGDIPEGYSVSREKKERFSLILESASTNQTSMYLCASRPPGGSKGIYEQYFGPGTRLTVT.

The chain employs TRBV5-1 and TRBJ2-5; 10 nucleotides agree with TRBD1. Trimming removed 4 bases from V and 1 base from J; junction bases left unmatched: 4. The germline V gene encodes CDR1 SGHRS and CDR2 YFSETQ. This CDR3 has 15 residues. The CDR3 loop reads CASSLGQGVQETQYF. The CDR3 nucleotides are TGCGCCAGCAGCCTTGGACAGGGGGTCCAAGAGACCCAGTACTTC. Based on the CDR3 plus reference TRBV5-1 and TRBJ2-5, the full variable domain is KAGVTQTPRYLIKTRGQQVTLSCSPISGHRSVSWYQQTPGQGLQFLFEYFSETQRNKGNFPGRFSGRQFSNSRSEMNVSTLELGDSALYLCASSLGQGVQETQYFGPGTRLLVL.